Listed below are T cell receptor beta chains from one sample, sequenced in a study of regulatory T cells in long-lasting Graves disease. MiXCR, applied by TCRdb to the multiplex PCR reads, yields one record per CDR3 protein. Of 530,000 or so distinct CDR3 sequences listed, roughly 12% are singletons. The sample also formed part of further work on T cells in Graves' hyperthyroidism and ophthalmopathy.

The sample here was peripheral blood mononuclear cells (PBMCs), taken at new diagnosis, from a patient treated with antithyroid drugs. All receptors come from a man aged 25 to 40 with Graves disease. Each CDR3 is given with its conserved first and last residue. D genes are given only for firm matches.

d_call	v_call	cdr3_aa
TRBD2	TRBV3-1	CASSQGPVPTPGGGTGELFF
NA	TRBV30	CAWSVQVTGELFF
TRBD1	TRBV5-1	CASSSGTANTDTQYF
NA	TRBV5-6	CASSLGGKADTQYF
NA	TRBV6-1	CASSGAGMGTEAFF
NA	TRBV30	CAWRRKQSTGELFF
TRBD2	TRBV9	CASSVVALAGVYEQFF
TRBD1	TRBV2	CASSAGTGNSNQPQHF
NA	TRBV20-1	CSAVVFGVQYF
TRBD1	TRBV11-2	CASSLGDRGHPYNEQFF
NA	TRBV6-5	CASSSIDGEQYF
NA	TRBV28	CASSLWTVQETQYF
TRBD2	TRBV30	CAWGSGRPYNEQFF
TRBD1	TRBV6-1	CASSLDRRRTGELFF
NA	TRBV6-1	CASKAASGNTIYF
TRBD2	TRBV10-3	CAIRGPTSGRGSEQFF
TRBD2	TRBV6-1	CASRRLGTSGRAGYEQYF
TRBD1	TRBV6-6	CASSYSWTGQTYKQYF
NA	TRBV2	CASSAADTSYEQYF
TRBD2	TRBV7-2	CASSPGGTSGRHEQYF
NA	TRBV10-3	CAISEGAQADNSPLHF
NA	TRBV11-2	CASSLEWGGLNIQYF
NA	TRBV20-1	CSAKIGREQYF
TRBD1	TRBV20-1	CSARGTGWATEAFF
TRBD2	TRBV20-1	CSARGSNTGELFF
NA	TRBV24-1	CATRATGVRNTEAFF
TRBD1	TRBV20-1	CSAGDRGKDGYTF
NA	TRBV11-2	CASSSGGYGYTF
NA	TRBV7-9	CASSGPGRANVLTF
NA	TRBV5-5	CASSLGSQPQHF
NA	TRBV3-1	CASKKSENNEQFF
NA	TRBV19	CASSGPWNTEAFF
NA	TRBV20-1	CSARDGTAISYEQYF
TRBD2	TRBV29-1	CSASSGGTDTQYF
TRBD1	TRBV2	CASRGQGGGETQYF
TRBD2	TRBV20-1	CSADSSGEPTSTDTQYF
TRBD1	TRBV20-1	CSADGQGGTDTQYF
NA	TRBV6-1	CASRRDKESNQPQHF
NA	TRBV20-1	CSARRPESQPQHF
NA	TRBV20-1	CSARNNEQFF
NA	TRBV10-3	CAISESLDGEQYF
TRBD1	TRBV19	CASSIGKGRGRNPYEQFF
NA	TRBV10-3	CAIEDRGSYEQYF
TRBD2	TRBV27	CASSSTSGKKFF
NA	TRBV11-2	CASSLQARGPINTGELFF
TRBD1	TRBV30	CAWNSGTGGAEQYF